These 15 T cell receptor beta chains originate from one sample sequenced in a study of blood T cell repertoires in COVID-19. This table comes from immunoSEQ multiplex PCR, and its TCRdb copy is limited to in-frame clones, with some not included. The sample has approximately 360,000 clones, 70% to 90% seen once. Sequenced sample: PBMCs or T cells enriched from blood (not recorded which). These receptors all stem from a woman in her 30s with acute COVID-19.

This chain's CDR3 is CASSPLVSTDTQYF. In DNA form, the CDR3 reads TGTGCCAGCAGTCCTCTAGTGAGCACAGATACGCAGTATTTT. The chain carries TRBV9 and TRBJ2-3; no reliable D call. CDR3 length: 14 residues. Germline V lookup: CDR1 SGDLS, CDR2 YYNGEE. Trimming cost V 5 bases and J 0 bases, with 10 bases left between them.

The chain uses TRBV25-1 and TRBJ2-5; D may be TRBD2 (6 bases). The CDR3 is made up of 12 amino acids. V lost 8 bases and J lost 2, with 9 bases in between. Germline V CDR1 and CDR2: MGHDK, SYGVNS. Here the CDR3 reads CASSRGQETQYF. CDR3 DNA: TGTGCCAGCTCACGGGGGCAAGAGACCCAGTACTTC.

J is TRBJ2-3 and V is TRBV7-2; 8 nucleotides match TRBD1. The ends lost 5 bases at V and 1 base at J; junction bases unmatched: 8. CDR3 length: 16 amino acids. The V gene's germline CDR1 is SGHTA and CDR2 FQGNSA. CDR3 nucleotides: TGTGCCAGCAGCCCGAGACAGGGGTCCGGCACAGATACGCAGTATTTT. It yields the protein CASSPRQGSGTDTQYF. Supplemented by reference TRBV7-2 and TRBJ2-3, the full variable domain reads GAGVSQSPSNKVTEKGKDVELRCDPISGHTALYWYRQSLGQGLEFLIYFQGNSAPDKSGLPSDRFSAERTGGSVSTLTIQRTQQEDSAVYLCASSPRQGSGTDTQYFGPGTRLTVL.

This sequence joins TRBV20-1 and TRBJ2-7; 7 nucleotides agree with TRBD1. Germline CDR1 and CDR2: DFQATT and SNEGSKA (reference sequence). Trimming at V came to 5 bases and at J to 7 bases, leaving 5 bases not matched to a gene. CDR3 length: 11 residues. The CDR3 is CSAGAGGEQYF. Here the CDR3 DNA reads TGCAGTGCTGGCGCAGGGGGAGAGCAGTACTTC.

The chain joins TRBV24-1 to TRBJ2-5; 10 bases are shared with TRBD1. After removal of 4 bases from V and 5 bases from J, the junction contained 15 bases not matched to a gene. Germline V gene lookup returns CDR1 KGHDR and CDR2 SFDVKD. This CDR3 spans 18 amino acids. The CDR3 DNA reads TGTGCCACCAGTGACCTAGGCGTGACAGGGGGCTTTAGCGAGACCCAGTACTTC. This sequence encodes CATSDLGVTGGFSETQYF.

This clone has only one observation. This chain uses TRBV4-1 with TRBJ2-7, with TRBD1 matching over 8 bases. From germline, CDR1 is MGHRA and CDR2 YSYEKL. The CDR3 has 16 amino acids. After removal of 1 base from V and 5 bases from J, the junction contained 10 bases not matched to a gene. The CDR3 nucleotides are TGCGCCAGCAGCCAAGTCGGCTTACAGGGGGTAAACGAGCAGTACTTC. It codes for CASSQVGLQGVNEQYF.

The chain is built from TRBV4-1 and TRBJ1-4; D remains unclear. The CDR3 loop spans 17 amino acids. Trimming stripped 4 bases from V and 0 bases from J, with 15 bases between. Germline lookup yields CDR1 MGHRA and CDR2 YSYEKL. The CDR3 nucleotides are TGCGCCAGCAGCCTCCGCGGGAGGGTTGCAACTAATGAAAAACTGTTTTTT. Translation gives CASSLRGRVATNEKLFF.

This clone was recorded only once. This chain uses TRBV28 with TRBJ2-1; 11 positions match TRBD2. The trim removed 3 bases at V and 4 bases at J, leaving 5 bases unmatched. The CDR3 length is 16 residues. The germline V gene encodes CDR1 MDHEN and CDR2 SYDVKM. The CDR3, as DNA: TGTGCCAGCAGTTTTGGTCCTAGCGGGGGGTACAATGAGCAGTTCTTC. It is translated as CASSFGPSGGYNEQFF.

This clone was seen only once. This sequence joins TRBV18 and TRBJ1-5; perhaps TRBD1 as D (6 bases). Germline V gene lookup returns CDR1 KGHSH and CDR2 LQKENI. This CDR3 spans 18 amino acids. V lost 5 bases, J lost 2 bases, and 22 bases lay in between. This CDR3 reads CASSSVPGTPSGNQPQHF. As DNA, the CDR3 is TGTGCCAGCTCATCTGTCCCCGGGACACCCTCAGGCAATCAGCCCCAGCATTTT.

This clone has just a few counts. The chain carries TRBV14 and TRBJ2-1, with 10 bases lining up with TRBD2. The germline V gene encodes CDR1 SGHDN and CDR2 FVKESK. V trimming: 0 bases; J trimming: 2 bases; junction bases outside the gene matches: 4. CDR3 size: 17 residues. The CDR3 is CASSQDKSGGAYNEQFF. In DNA, the CDR3 is TGTGCCAGCAGCCAAGACAAAAGCGGGGGGGCCTACAATGAGCAGTTCTTC.

This chain connects TRBV5-5 to TRBJ1-2; D ambiguous. The CDR3 contains 13 residues. Germline CDR1 SGHKS, CDR2 YYEKEE (reference sequence). Trimming left V 4 bases short and J 2 bases short, with 9 bases between. The CDR3 bases are TGTGCCAGCAGCCTGGGTCTAAACTATGGCTACACCTTC. Residues: CASSLGLNYGYTF.

This clone was detected once. The chain couples TRBV23-1 to TRBJ2-7, with unresolved D. TRBV23-1 is noted as an ORF with a role that remains uncertain. The CDR3 length is 12 residues. V was shortened by 4 bases and J by 4 bases, with 8 bases between the two germline ends. Here the CDR3 reads CASSRLRYEQYF. CDR3 DNA: TGCGCCAGCAGTCGCCTCAGATACGAGCAGTACTTC.

The genes are TRBV5-4 and TRBJ1-6; D gene uncertain. CDR1 is SGHNT and CDR2 is YYREEE in the germline V gene (reference sequence). This CDR3 contains 16 residues. V lost 1 base to trimming and J lost 0 bases, with 8 bases between them. CDR3 sequence reads: CASSLTIGSYNSPLHF. CDR3 DNA sequence: TGTGCCAGCAGCTTGACCATCGGCTCCTATAATTCACCCCTCCACTTT. The variable domain in full, completed from reference TRBV5-4 and TRBJ1-6, reads ETGVTQSPTHLIKTRGQQVTLRCSSQSGHNTVSWYQQALGQGPQFIFQYYREEENGRGNFPPRFSGLQFPNYSSELNVNALELDDSALYLCASSLTIGSYNSPLHFGNGTRLTVT.

The CDR3 region has the DNA TGTGCCACCAGCCCCACAGGGAACGGCTACACCTTC. Translating it yields CATSPTGNGYTF. V and J are TRBV24-1 and TRBJ1-2; tentative D call: TRBD1 (6 bases). The CDR3 sequence is 12 residues long. V lost 7 bases and J lost 8, with 13 bases in between. The germline gives CDR1 KGHDR, CDR2 SFDVKD.

The chain has TRBV12-3 or TRBV12-4 and TRBJ1-4; weak D call: TRBD1 (6 bases). With 7 bases removed from V and 9 bases from J, the gap between germline ends came to 15 bases. CDR3 size: 13 residues. The CDR3 DNA reads TGTGCCAGCACCCTGGGAGGGGGTAAAAAACTGTTTTTT. The encoded protein is CASTLGGGKKLFF.